This T cell receptor beta chain appears in the sequencing data of a study of shared clonotypes between healthy human individuals. CDR1 MDHEN and CDR2 SYDVKM come from the germline V gene. CDR3 length: 15 amino acids. J gave up 11 bases and V 3 bases, and 16 bases lay outside the gene matches. This table comes from immunoSEQ multiplex PCR, and its TCRdb copy is limited to in-frame clones, with some not included. The repertoire holds some 1 million clones, with 70% to 80% as singletons. This sequence originates from a man between 18 and 29 years old in good health. V is TRBV28 and J is TRBJ2-7; 7 bases agree with TRBD1. Sequenced sample: memory CD4+ T cells sorted from blood. The subset: CD45RA-negative fraction. The CDR3 DNA sequence: TGTGCCAGCAGTTTTCAGCAACCCGGGACAGCGAAGAAGTACTTC. It codes for CASSFQQPGTAKKYF.